Each of the 2 T cell receptor beta chains below was sequenced from the same sample in a study of shared T cell receptors in the human thymus. Clones were read by immunoSEQ multiplex PCR, and TCRdb kept only the in-frame ones, dropping some. Of over 450,000 clones listed, around 78% are singletons. This sample was also put to use in a study of human thymus T cells.

Sample: thymocytes. The receptors stem from a boy in the first two years of life with a congenital heart defect.

This chain uses TRBV12-5 with TRBJ2-1; D may be TRBD1 (6 bases). This CDR3 contains 19 residues. The germline V gene encodes CDR1 LGHNT and CDR2 FRNRAP. V gave up 1 base and J gave up 1 base, with 20 bases separating them. This CDR3 reads CASGLAGDTSGWSYNEQFF. The CDR3 DNA follows: TGTGCTAGTGGTTTGGCTGGGGACACCTCGGGATGGTCCTACAATGAGCAGTTCTTC.

The chain carries TRBV7-6 and TRBJ2-7; D may be TRBD2 (6 bases). CDR1 is SGHVS and CDR2 is FNYEAQ in the germline V gene. This CDR3 has 16 amino acids. Trimming removed 4 bases from V and 7 bases from J, with 23 bases in between. CDR3 protein: CASSWGVKGPPGEQYF. The CDR3 DNA is TGTGCCAGCAGCTGGGGGGTAAAGGGCCCACCTGGGGAGCAGTACTTC.